Presented here are 21 T cell receptor beta chains from one specimen sequenced in a study of TIL therapy for anti-PD-1-resistant metastatic lung cancer. This was the immunoSEQ v3 assay. Clones were sequenced by immunoSEQ multiplex PCR, and TCRdb holds only the in-frame ones, with some missing. The table includes about 60,000 clones, around 86% detected once. This sample's time point: pre-treatment sample, taken before nivolumab and TIL therapy. This specimen was blood, taken at baseline. Receptor source: a person between 25 and 79 years old with non-small cell lung cancer.

The V gene is TRBV19, the J gene TRBJ2-5; TRBD1 matches 7 bases. Germline CDR1 LNHDA, CDR2 SQIVND (reference sequence). The CDR3 runs 13 residues. The J segment lost 5 bases and the V segment lost 7 bases, leaving 7 bases of the junction unmatched. The DNA of the CDR3 is TGTGCCAGTAAGAACAGGGGCTTTGAGACCCAGTACTTC. Its protein product is CASKNRGFETQYF.

This clone was seen a few times. The rearrangement joins TRBV6-1 to TRBJ1-1; 7 bases line up with TRBD1. V was clipped by 3 bases and J by 5 bases; unmatched bases: 3. This CDR3 is 13 amino acids long. Looked up from germline, CDR1 is MNHNS and CDR2 is SASEGT. The CDR3 spells CASSELQGTEAFF. The CDR3 bases are TGTGCCAGCAGTGAGCTACAGGGGACTGAAGCTTTCTTT.

This clone was picked up one time. The chain recombines TRBV6-5 with TRBJ2-2; D gene unclear. This CDR3 is 14 amino acids long. Per the germline V gene, CDR1 is MNHEY and CDR2 is SVGAGI. Trimming pared 0 bases from V and 7 bases from J, leaving 9 bases between. This CDR3 is CASSYSETNGELFF. CDR3 sequence (DNA): TGTGCCAGCAGTTACTCAGAGACCAACGGGGAGCTGTTTTTT.

This clone was observed a handful of times. The chain couples TRBV6-6 to TRBJ1-5; 11 nucleotides agree with TRBD1. Germline V lookup: CDR1 MNHNY, CDR2 SVGAGI (reference sequence). J gave up 1 base and V 5 bases, and 1 base lay outside the gene matches. The CDR3 is 15 residues long. The CDR3 loop is CASSGQGASNQPQHF. The CDR3 nucleotides are TGTGCCAGCAGTGGACAGGGGGCGAGCAATCAGCCCCAGCATTTT.

This clone appeared a single time. The chain links TRBV18 to TRBJ2-7; D may be TRBD2 (5 bases). The V and J ends lost 3 bases and 6 bases respectively, with 18 bases between them. The germline gives CDR1 KGHSH, CDR2 LQKENI. The CDR3 consists of 15 residues. The CDR3 is CASSPVAQKTSEQYF. The CDR3 region has the DNA TGTGCCAGCTCACCTGTGGCCCAAAAAACTAGCGAGCAGTACTTC.

This clone has only a few counts. The rearrangement uses TRBV7-9 and TRBJ1-1; tentative D call: TRBD1 (5 bases). The CDR3 totals 14 residues. Germline lookup yields CDR1 SEHNR and CDR2 FQNEAQ (reference sequence). V dropped 10 bases and J dropped 2 bases, with 17 bases sitting between them. CDR3 protein: CATLPTGANTEAFF. The CDR3 DNA follows: TGTGCCACCCTTCCTACAGGCGCTAACACTGAAGCTTTCTTT.

The rearrangement joins TRBV5-4 to TRBJ1-4, with TRBD1 identical over 7 bases. The trim removed 0 bases at V and 4 bases at J, leaving 3 bases unmatched. CDR3 length: 15 residues. CDR1 and CDR2 from the germline V gene are SGHNT and YYREEE (reference sequence). Here the CDR3 reads CASSLGGQLNEKLFF. The DNA of the CDR3 is TGTGCCAGCAGCTTGGGGGGACAGCTTAATGAAAAACTGTTTTTT.

This chain connects TRBV25-1 to TRBJ1-1; possible D gene TRBD1, 5 bases. Trimming shortened V by 5 bases and J by 5 bases, and 9 bases separated the two germline ends. CDR3 length: 12 residues. Germline assignment: CDR1 MGHDK and CDR2 SYGVNS. CDR3 protein: CASSQGGTEAFF. The CDR3 bases are TGTGCCAGCAGTCAGGGAGGGACTGAAGCTTTCTTT.

This clone was picked up one time. The rearrangement uses TRBV24-1 and TRBJ2-3; D remains unclear. The CDR3 length is 14 residues. Germline-derived CDR1 and CDR2 are KGHDR and SFDVKD. V lost 1 base and J lost 1, with 5 bases in between. In nucleotides, the CDR3 is TGTGCCACCAGTGATTTCTCGGGCACAGATACGCAGTATTTT. Translation: CATSDFSGTDTQYF.

J is TRBJ2-2 and V is TRBV15; TRBD2 aligns across 7 bases. Trimming cost V 1 base and J 3 bases; bases outside gene matches: 8. The V gene's germline CDR1 is LNHNV and CDR2 YYDKDF (reference sequence). The CDR3 totals 17 residues. This chain's CDR3 is CATSRAPGLVDTGELFF. CDR3 DNA: TGTGCCACCAGCAGAGCCCCAGGACTAGTTGACACCGGGGAGCTGTTTTTT.

The rearrangement joins TRBV7-6 to TRBJ1-4, with TRBD1 identical over 7 bases. CDR3 size: 16 residues. CDR1 SGHVS and CDR2 FNYEAQ come from the germline V gene. The V and J ends lost 3 bases and 3 bases, in that order; junction bases with no gene match: 7. The CDR3 sequence: CASSFQYRGPNEKLFF. CDR3 coding DNA: TGTGCCAGCAGCTTCCAATACAGGGGCCCTAATGAAAAACTGTTTTTT.

This clone was observed a single time. The V gene is TRBV24-1, the J gene TRBJ2-3, with 9 positions matching TRBD2. The CDR3 length is 17 residues. The V segment lost 4 bases and the J segment 6 bases; nucleotides outside the gene matches: 13. Germline V lookup: CDR1 KGHDR, CDR2 SFDVKD. CDR3 bases: TGTGCCACCAGTGACCCGACGGGAGCGGGGGGCCATGATACGCAGTATTTT. Translated: CATSDPTGAGGHDTQYF.

J is TRBJ2-7 and V is TRBV4-1; 7 bases match TRBD1. CDR3 size: 15 residues. Germline V gives CDR1 MGHRA, CDR2 YSYEKL. The trim removed 1 base at V and 2 bases at J, leaving 5 bases unmatched. DNA of the CDR3: TGCGCCAGCAGCCAAGCTGGGCAGGGGGCCTACGAGCAGTACTTC. It encodes CASSQAGQGAYEQYF.

The chain couples TRBV6-5 to TRBJ2-3, with D perhaps matching TRBD2 (6 bases). V lost 6 bases and J 4 bases, leaving 17 bases between the germline ends. This CDR3 has 15 amino acids. Germline-derived CDR1 and CDR2 are MNHEY and SVGAGI. CDR3 sequence: CASRSGSQTPDTQYF. CDR3 in DNA: TGTGCCAGCAGGTCCGGGAGTCAAACCCCAGATACGCAGTATTTT.

This rearrangement joins TRBV28 to TRBJ1-5, with a tentative D call TRBD1 (6 bases). Germline loops: CDR1 MDHEN, CDR2 SYDVKM. The CDR3 loop spans 15 amino acids. Trimming stripped 4 bases from V and 4 bases from J, with 14 bases between. The CDR3 sequence is CASSSAGTLNQPQHF. The CDR3 bases are TGTGCCAGCAGTTCCGCCGGGACACTAAATCAGCCCCAGCATTTT. The full variable domain, with the rest looked up from reference TRBV28 and TRBJ1-5, is DVKVTQSSRYLVKRTGEKVFLECVQDMDHENMFWYRQDPGLGLRLIYFSYDVKMKEKGDIPEGYSVSREKKERFSLILESASTNQTSMYLCASSSAGTLNQPQHFGDGTRLSIL.

The rearrangement uses TRBV19 and TRBJ1-5, with a weak D call TRBD1 (6 bases). The CDR3 has 14 amino acids. Between the trimmed V and J ends, which lost 1 base and 5 bases, there was a span of 9 bases. The germline V gene has CDR1 LNHDA and CDR2 SQIVND (reference sequence). CDR3 nucleotide sequence: TGTGCCAGTAGTATAGTAGGGGGGGATCAGCCCCAGCATTTT. Translated, it gives CASSIVGGDQPQHF.

This clone was recorded only once. This chain joins TRBV19 and TRBJ2-7; 9 bases map to TRBD1. CDR1 LNHDA and CDR2 SQIVND come from the germline V gene (reference sequence). There are 16 residues in the CDR3. V lost 5 bases, J lost 3 bases, and 11 bases stayed unmatched. The CDR3 coding sequence is TGTGCCAGTAGTGACCATTCAGGACAGGGGCGCTACGAGCAGTACTTC. Residues: CASSDHSGQGRYEQYF.

The chain employs TRBV5-6 and TRBJ2-3; D is unclear. V was pared by 5 bases and J by 2 bases, with 12 bases between. This CDR3 is 14 amino acids long. CDR1 and CDR2 from the germline V gene are SGHDT and YYEEEE. DNA for the CDR3: TGTGCCAGCAGTCCGGACCTTTTCACAGATACGCAGTATTTT. Encoded protein: CASSPDLFTDTQYF.

The V and J genes are TRBV28 and TRBJ1-6; TRBD1 is a possible D gene (6 bases). The germline V and J ends were trimmed by 8 bases and 4 bases, with 9 bases remaining between them. CDR3 length equals 13 residues. Germline values: CDR1 MDHEN, CDR2 SYDVKM. CDR3 DNA sequence: TGTGCCAGCCGACAGGATTATAATTCACCCCTCCACTTT. This sequence encodes CASRQDYNSPLHF.

V is TRBV5-5 and J is TRBJ2-7; 11 bases match TRBD2. CDR3 length: 16 residues. With V trimmed by 1 base and J by 4 bases, 7 bases remained unmatched. Germline assignment: CDR1 SGHKS and CDR2 YYEKEE (reference sequence). The CDR3 here is CASSLTSGSKIYEQYF. The CDR3 DNA is TGTGCCAGCAGCTTGACTAGCGGGAGTAAAATTTACGAGCAGTACTTC.

The chain combines TRBV5-1 with TRBJ2-7; TRBD2 might be the D (6 bases). Germline CDR1 reads SGHRS; CDR2 reads YFSETQ. The CDR3 totals 16 residues. The ends were cut back, 5 bases at V and 3 bases at J, with 21 bases in the middle. This CDR3 reads CASREGTSSFYYEQYF. The CDR3 DNA is TGCGCCAGCAGAGAAGGGACTTCCTCTTTTTACTACGAGCAGTACTTC.